This is a list of T cell receptor beta chains from one sample in a study of tissue T cells after allogeneic stem cell transplantation. Clones were read by immunoSEQ multiplex PCR, and TCRdb kept only the in-frame ones, dropping some. The sample lists approximately 45,000 clones, roughly 92% occurring once. This specimen consisted of blood, obtained before transplantation. The source of these receptors is a woman aged 40 to 75 who later had graft-versus-host disease after an allogeneic stem cell transplant. The CDR3 runs from the conserved cysteine through the conserved F or W. A D gene is named only where the DNA matches it firmly. Clone size is given for some rows only: seen once, a few or many times, or a class if the clone is expanded.

v_gene	d_gene	abundance	j_gene	CDR3nt	CDR3aa
TRBV10-3	TRBD2	-	TRBJ2-7	TGTGCCATCAGTGAGTCCCTAGCGGGGAGCTCCTACGAGCAGTACTTC	CAISESLAGSSYEQYF
TRBV2	-	-	TRBJ1-1	TGTGCCAGCAGTCTATTACAGGGGAACACTGAAGCTTTCTTT	CASSLLQGNTEAFF
TRBV6-5	-	once	TRBJ2-2	TGTGCCAGCAGTTACTCGCGGGGACCCGGGGAGCTGTTTTTT	CASSYSRGPGELFF
TRBV7-2	-	-	TRBJ2-5	TGTGCCAGCAAGCTCCAGGGCCGTACCGAGACCCAGTACTTC	CASKLQGRTETQYF
TRBV28	-	-	TRBJ1-5	TGTGCCAGCAGCTTACTCTGGCAAGATCAGCCCCAGCATTTT	CASSLLWQDQPQHF
TRBV14	-	-	TRBJ1-1	TGTGCCAGCAGCCAAGTTAATTTCAACACTGAAGCTTTCTTT	CASSQVNFNTEAFF
TRBV28	TRBD2	-	TRBJ2-7	TGTGCCAGCAGTCCCCTAGCGGGGCGCTACGAGCAGTACTTC	CASSPLAGRYEQYF
TRBV15	-	-	TRBJ1-5	TGTGCCACCAGCAGAGTGTCGAGGCAGCCCCAGCATTTT	CATSRVSRQPQHF
TRBV11-3	-	-	TRBJ1-1	TGTGCCAGCCGACTCCGAAGACTGGAGAACACTGAAGCTTTCTTT	CASRLRRLENTEAFF
TRBV7-8	-	-	TRBJ2-7	TGTGCCAGCGCGCGGACAGCGGTCGGCTCCTACGAGCAGTACTTC	CASARTAVGSYEQYF
TRBV7-2	TRBD1	-	TRBJ2-2	TGTGCCAGCAGCCTTCCAAGACAGGGGGAGAACACCGGGGAGCTGTTTTTT	CASSLPRQGENTGELFF
TRBV25-1	TRBD1	-	TRBJ2-1	TGTGCCAGCAGTGAATTTCAGGGGGCAGGGTCCTACAATGAGCAGTTCTTC	CASSEFQGAGSYNEQFF
TRBV30	-	-	TRBJ2-3	TGTGCCTGGAGTTGGGAGTTACTTAGCACAGATACGCAGTATTTT	CAWSWELLSTDTQYF
TRBV5-1	-	-	TRBJ2-5	TGCGCCAGCAGCCTTGATCCAGGGTTACAAGAGACCCAGTACTTC	CASSLDPGLQETQYF
TRBV5-1	-	-	TRBJ1-1	TGCGCCTCCTTCCAGGGTCCTTCGAACACTGAAGCTTTCTTT	CASFQGPSNTEAFF
TRBV14	-	-	TRBJ2-6	TGTGCCAGCAGCCAAGATAGCAGATCTGGGGCCAACGTCCTGACTTTC	CASSQDSRSGANVLTF
TRBV5-5	-	-	TRBJ1-2	TGTGCCAGCAGCTCGTTACCCGGGACCCCAGAAAGATCCTTC	CASSSLPGTPERSF
TRBV28	TRBD1	-	TRBJ2-7	TGTGCCAGCAGTCCCACAGGGGGATCCTACGAGCAGTACTTC	CASSPTGGSYEQYF
TRBV5-6	TRBD2	-	TRBJ2-7	TGTGCCAGCAGCTTGGTCCTAGCGGGCAACGAGCAGTACTTC	CASSLVLAGNEQYF
TRBV24-1	TRBD2	-	TRBJ2-3	TGTGCCACCAGTGATTGGACTAGCGGGCACACAGATACGCAGTATTTT	CATSDWTSGHTDTQYF
TRBV7-2	-	-	TRBJ2-5	TGTGCCAGCAGCTTAGCGGGGAGCCCCCAGGAGACCCAGTACTTC	CASSLAGSPQETQYF
TRBV6-1	TRBD1	-	TRBJ2-2	TGTGCCAGCAGTGAACGTTGGGACAGGGTAGTCGGGGAGCTGTTTTTT	CASSERWDRVVGELFF
TRBV29-1	-	-	TRBJ2-3	TGCAGCGTTGAAGACAGGTTCACTAGTCAGGCAGATACGCAGTATTTT	CSVEDRFTSQADTQYF
TRBV28	-	-	TRBJ2-7	TGTGCCAGCAGTTTCGAGAGGGGGGCCTACGAGCAGTACTTC	CASSFERGAYEQYF
TRBV30	-	-	TRBJ2-3	TGTGCCTGGATGGCCAGGGACACAGATACGCAGTATTTT	CAWMARDTDTQYF
TRBV6-2/TRBV6-3	TRBD2	once	TRBJ2-3	TGTGCCAGCAGTTTTCCCTACGCCCGGAGGACTAGCGAAAGCACAGATACGCAGTATTTT	CASSFPYARRTSESTDTQYF
TRBV6-1	-	once	TRBJ2-3	TGTGCCAGCAGTGAGATGGCCAGCACAGATACGCAGTATTTT	CASSEMASTDTQYF
TRBV11-3	-	-	TRBJ2-5	TGTGCCAGCAGCTTAGGGCCCCCTTCGGGATCTGAGACCCAGTACTTC	CASSLGPPSGSETQYF
TRBV9	TRBD1	-	TRBJ2-7	TGTGCCAGCAGCCCGGGACAGAGGCCTGACGAGCAGTACTTC	CASSPGQRPDEQYF
TRBV28	TRBD1	-	TRBJ1-6	TGTGCCAGCAGTCCCTGGACAGGGGGGAATTCACCCCTCCACTTT	CASSPWTGGNSPLHF
TRBV7-9	-	once	TRBJ2-7	TGTGCCAGCAGCTCGGATAACTACGAGCAGTACTTC	CASSSDNYEQYF
TRBV7-9	TRBD1	-	TRBJ1-2	TGTGCCAGCAGCCCCACGGGACAGGGGTATGGCTACACCTTC	CASSPTGQGYGYTF
TRBV28	TRBD2	-	TRBJ2-7	TGTGCCAGCCTTCCTTCTGTCCTAGCGGGAGACGAGCAGTACTTC	CASLPSVLAGDEQYF
TRBV21-1	-	-	TRBJ1-5	TGTGCCAGCAGCAAGGCGGCAGGGAGTTATAGCAATCAGCCCCAGCATTTT	CASSKAAGSYSNQPQHF
TRBV18	-	-	TRBJ2-3	TGTGCCACCTCCTTCCGCACAGATACGCAGTATTTT	CATSFRTDTQYF
TRBV27	TRBD1	-	TRBJ1-5	TGTGCCAGCAGTTTCGGGACAGGCGGCAATCAGCCCCAGCATTTT	CASSFGTGGNQPQHF
TRBV28	-	-	TRBJ1-5	TGTGCCAGCAGACCCCCCGACTTACGGGGAAATCAGCCCCAGCATTTT	CASRPPDLRGNQPQHF
TRBV6-1	TRBD1	-	TRBJ2-3	TGTGCCAGCAGTGATACAGGGGGCCTTGCAGATACGCAGTATTTT	CASSDTGGLADTQYF
TRBV10-3	-	-	TRBJ2-7	TGTGCCACCCTCCCCGCGGGAAGCTCCTACGAGCAGTACTTC	CATLPAGSSYEQYF
TRBV12-3/TRBV12-4	-	-	TRBJ2-1	TGTGCCAGCAGAGCCCCGGGCAATGAGCAGTTCTTC	CASRAPGNEQFF
TRBV5-4	-	-	TRBJ2-3	TGTGCCAGCAGCTTGGCCGCAGGCCGCACAGATACGCAGTATTTT	CASSLAAGRTDTQYF